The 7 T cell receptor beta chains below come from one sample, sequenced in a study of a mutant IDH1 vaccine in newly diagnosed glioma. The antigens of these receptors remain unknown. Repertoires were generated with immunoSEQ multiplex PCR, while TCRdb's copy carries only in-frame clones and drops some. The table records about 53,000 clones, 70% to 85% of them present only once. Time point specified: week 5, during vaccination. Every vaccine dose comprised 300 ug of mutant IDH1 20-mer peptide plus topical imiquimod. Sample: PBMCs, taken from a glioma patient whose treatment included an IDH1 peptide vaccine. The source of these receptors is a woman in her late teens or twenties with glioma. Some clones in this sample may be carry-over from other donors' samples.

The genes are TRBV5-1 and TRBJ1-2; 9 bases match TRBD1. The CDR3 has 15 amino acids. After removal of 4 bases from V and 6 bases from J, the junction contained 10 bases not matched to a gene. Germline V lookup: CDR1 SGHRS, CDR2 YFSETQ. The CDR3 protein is CASSQGQGNRHGYTF. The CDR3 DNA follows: TGCGCCAGCAGCCAGGGACAGGGTAACAGACATGGCTACACCTTC.

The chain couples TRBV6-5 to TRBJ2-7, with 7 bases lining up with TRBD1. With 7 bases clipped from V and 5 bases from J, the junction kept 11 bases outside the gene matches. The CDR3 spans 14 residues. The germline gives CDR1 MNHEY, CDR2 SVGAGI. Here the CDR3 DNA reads TGTGCCAGCAATAACAGGGGCTCTTCCGACGAGCAGTACTTC. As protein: CASNNRGSSDEQYF.

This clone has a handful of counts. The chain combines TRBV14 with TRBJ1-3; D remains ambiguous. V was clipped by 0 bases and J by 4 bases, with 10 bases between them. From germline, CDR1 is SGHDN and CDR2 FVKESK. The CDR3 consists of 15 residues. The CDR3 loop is CASSQDLPGGNTIYF. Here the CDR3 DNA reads TGTGCCAGCAGCCAAGATCTCCCGGGGGGAAACACCATATATTTT.

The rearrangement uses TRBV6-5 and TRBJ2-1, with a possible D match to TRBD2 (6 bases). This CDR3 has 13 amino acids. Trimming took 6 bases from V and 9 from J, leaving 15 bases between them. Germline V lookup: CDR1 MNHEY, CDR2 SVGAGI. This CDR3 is CASSRGLGSEQFF. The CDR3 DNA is TGTGCCAGCAGCCGGGGGTTAGGGAGTGAGCAGTTCTTC.

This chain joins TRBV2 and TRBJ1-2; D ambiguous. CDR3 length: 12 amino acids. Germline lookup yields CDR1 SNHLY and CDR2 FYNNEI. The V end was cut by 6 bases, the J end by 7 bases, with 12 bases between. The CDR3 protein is CASRVVSGGYTF. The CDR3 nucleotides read TGTGCCAGCAGGGTTGTGAGTGGTGGCTACACCTTC.

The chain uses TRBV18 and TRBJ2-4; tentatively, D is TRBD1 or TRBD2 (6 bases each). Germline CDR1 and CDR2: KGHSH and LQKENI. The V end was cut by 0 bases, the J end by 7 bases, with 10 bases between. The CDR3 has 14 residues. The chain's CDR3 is CASSPPGGGNIQYF. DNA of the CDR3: TGTGCCAGCTCACCACCGGGGGGCGGGAACATTCAGTACTTC. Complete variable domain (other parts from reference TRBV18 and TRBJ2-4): NAGVMQNPRHLVRRRGQEARLRCSPMKGHSHVYWYRQLPEEGLKFMVYLQKENIIDESGMPKERFSAEFPKEGPSILRIQQVVRGDSAAYFCASSPPGGGNIQYFGAGTRLSVL.

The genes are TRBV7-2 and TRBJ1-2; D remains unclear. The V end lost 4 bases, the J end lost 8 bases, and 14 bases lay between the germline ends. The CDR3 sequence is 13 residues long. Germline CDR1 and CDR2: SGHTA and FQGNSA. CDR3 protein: CASSSPGYGGYTF. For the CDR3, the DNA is TGTGCCAGCAGCTCGCCAGGTTACGGGGGCTACACCTTC.